Reported below is one T cell receptor (beta chain). Its matching antigen is unknown. TCRdb's copy holds only in-frame clones and misses some; the assay was immunoSEQ multiplex PCR. The table shows approximately 25,000 clones, with about 79% occurring only once. Ahead of sequencing, the ViraFEST assay grew antigen-specific CD4+ T cells using viral peptide pools. An approximately 10-day culture period preceded the isolation of CD4+ T cells. Participants got two doses of BNT162b2 or mRNA-1273 vaccine. Peptides at about 10 ug/ml and IL-2 at 10 IU/ml were added to about 2 million PBMC per well. Germline-derived CDR1 and CDR2 are SQVTM and ANQGSEA. CDR3 length: 11 residues. The ends were cut back, 7 bases at V and 4 bases at J, with 10 bases in the middle. These data come from a study of vaccination effects on CD4 cells after COVID-19. Study-level information: The median interval between the second dose and post-vaccine sampling was 72 days. The study's findings and limits: Limitations: small convalescent group and missing early post-infection timepoints. The vaccine-induced clones of healthy vaccinees included only 1 of 255 that cross-reacted with common cold coronaviruses.

This rearrangement joins TRBV29-1 to TRBJ1-1; D not resolved. The sequence was collected from a human donor who received a COVID-19 vaccine. Some clones in this sample may be carry-over from other donors' samples. The sample was CD4+ T cells from PBMCs cultured with SARS-CoV-2 spike peptides, taken after COVID-19 vaccination. The CDR3: CSGGRSTEAFF. The DNA of the CDR3 is TGCAGCGGGGGTCGGTCCACTGAAGCTTTCTTT. Supplemented by reference TRBV29-1 and TRBJ1-1, the full variable domain reads SAVISQKPSRDICQRGTSLTIQCQVDSQVTMMFWYRQQPGQSLTLIATANQGSEATYESGFVIDKFPISRPNLTFSTLTVSNMSPEDSSIYLCSGGRSTEAFFGQGTRLTVV.